A selection of T cell receptor beta chains follows, all from one sample in a study of T cells in Graves' hyperthyroidism and ophthalmopathy. TCRdb independently ran MiXCR on the multiplex PCR reads; one entry per CDR3 protein. The table records around 500,000 distinct CDR3 sequences, approximately 16% of them present only once. Sequencing input: blood. All receptors come from a woman aged 25 to 45 with Graves' ophthalmopathy. Each CDR3 is given without its conserved first and last residue. D genes are given only for firm matches.

j_gene	d_gene	v_gene	len	CDR3aa
TRBJ2-7	-	TRBV28	10	ASSYRVDEQY
TRBJ2-2	-	TRBV6-4	11	ASSDFNTGELF
TRBJ2-2	-	TRBV7-2	12	ASRKRVNTGELF
TRBJ2-7	-	TRBV7-8	14	ASSPTKSFARYEQY
TRBJ2-1	-	TRBV16	12	ASSHLSSYNEQF
TRBJ2-7	TRBD2	TRBV12-3/TRBV12-4	15	ASSFLAGRQISYEQY
TRBJ2-7	TRBD1	TRBV27	11	ASSRDRGRAQY
TRBJ2-1	-	TRBV20-1	10	SASTTINEQF
TRBJ2-7	TRBD2	TRBV12-3/TRBV12-4	13	ASSLEASGIYEQY
TRBJ1-1	-	TRBV11-2	11	ASSLVGGTEAF
TRBJ2-1	-	TRBV9	9	ASSAGDEQF
TRBJ2-7	-	TRBV6-9	14	ASSYSHRQVPYEQY
TRBJ2-7	-	TRBV2	11	ASTEGPRYEQY
TRBJ1-2	-	TRBV28	12	ASSLTGQYYGYT
TRBJ2-1	-	TRBV20-1	15	SARDRAGFGSYNEQF
TRBJ2-1	-	TRBV28	14	ASSLGGMSSYNEQF
TRBJ1-1	-	TRBV29-1	13	SVTKGGLMNTEAF
TRBJ2-1	TRBD1	TRBV29-1	10	SVEGTGGVQF
TRBJ1-4	-	TRBV7-8	13	ASSPPFKANEKLF
TRBJ2-1	-	TRBV7-9	15	ASSFPLGIPALNEQF
TRBJ2-1	-	TRBV19	14	ASSILVGRPGGEQF
TRBJ1-5	-	TRBV29-1	12	SVEERHSNQPQH
TRBJ2-7	TRBD2	TRBV7-2	16	ASTIVRLASGRLGEQY
TRBJ1-1	-	TRBV6-1	13	ASSESFGRNTEAF
TRBJ2-1	TRBD2	TRBV7-9	12	ASSFAGVHNEQF
TRBJ2-7	-	TRBV28	10	ASSPRLAQQY
TRBJ1-5	-	TRBV10-1	11	ASSESLYQPQH
TRBJ2-4	TRBD1	TRBV7-2	14	ASSHYSRYRGNIQY
TRBJ2-5	-	TRBV14	9	ASSPKLTQY
TRBJ2-2	-	TRBV5-1	10	ASSLGSVELF
TRBJ1-2	-	TRBV18	14	ASSPFRDTTLYGYT
TRBJ2-1	TRBD2	TRBV9	14	ASSGPSGATYNEQF
TRBJ1-3	-	TRBV28	14	ASSWDFKGTGNTIY
TRBJ2-1	TRBD1	TRBV11-1	10	ASNDRGLGQF
TRBJ2-3	-	TRBV2	9	ASSESDTQY
TRBJ1-2	-	TRBV19	11	ASNSPWDYGYT
TRBJ2-2	-	TRBV19	14	ASSILGGANTGELF
TRBJ2-5	TRBD2	TRBV20-1	13	SARGSGSMEETQY
TRBJ1-2	-	TRBV4-1	14	ASSQALGPANYGYT
TRBJ1-4	TRBD1	TRBV27	12	ASSSQGASEKLF
TRBJ1-2	-	TRBV7-2	11	ASSSRASYGYT
TRBJ1-2	-	TRBV7-9	12	ATLKDGTSYGYT
TRBJ1-2	-	TRBV29-1	10	SVWDRLRGYT
TRBJ2-1	TRBD2	TRBV4-1	15	ASSPGARTSAYNEQF
TRBJ2-4	TRBD1	TRBV20-1	12	SARSDRDGGIQY
TRBJ2-5	TRBD2	TRBV11-2	13	ASSLEGRGEETQY
TRBJ1-1	-	TRBV9	10	ASSSSDSQAF
TRBJ2-7	TRBD1	TRBV14	14	ASSHLNPGQGYEQY
TRBJ2-5	-	TRBV14	11	ASSQYRQETQY
TRBJ1-5	-	TRBV2	12	ASREGPSNQPQH
TRBJ1-1	-	TRBV12-3/TRBV12-4	12	ASSPTGRGTEAF